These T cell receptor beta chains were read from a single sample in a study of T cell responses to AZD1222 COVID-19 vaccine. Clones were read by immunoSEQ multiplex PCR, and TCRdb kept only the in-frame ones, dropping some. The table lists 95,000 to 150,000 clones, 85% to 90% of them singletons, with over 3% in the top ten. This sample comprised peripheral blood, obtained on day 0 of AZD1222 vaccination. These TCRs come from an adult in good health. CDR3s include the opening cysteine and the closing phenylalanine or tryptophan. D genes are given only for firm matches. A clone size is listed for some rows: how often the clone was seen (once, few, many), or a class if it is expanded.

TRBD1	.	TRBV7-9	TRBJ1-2	CASRAQGGQNYGYTF	TGTGCCAGCAGGGCCCAGGGGGGACAAAACTATGGCTACACCTTC
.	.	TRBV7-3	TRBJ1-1	CASSLRPGENTEAFF	TGTGCCAGCAGCTTAAGGCCAGGGGAGAACACTGAAGCTTTCTTT
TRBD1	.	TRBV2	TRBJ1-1	CASRKRTGNTEAFF	TGTGCCAGCAGGAAACGGACAGGTAACACTGAAGCTTTCTTT
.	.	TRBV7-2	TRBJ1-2	CASTWEGANYGYTF	TGTGCCAGCACCTGGGAGGGGGCTAACTATGGCTACACCTTC
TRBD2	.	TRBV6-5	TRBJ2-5	CASIPGGADGETQYF	TGTGCCAGCATTCCCGGGGGGGCCGATGGAGAGACCCAGTACTTC
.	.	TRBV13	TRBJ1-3	CASSSNEGLNTIYF	TGTGCCAGCAGCTCCAATGAGGGGTTAAACACCATATATTTT
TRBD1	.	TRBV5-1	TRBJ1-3	CASSLVGGGGEHGNTIYF	TGCGCCAGCAGCTTGGTTGGAGGAGGGGGCGAGCATGGAAACACCATATATTTT
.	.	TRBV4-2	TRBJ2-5	CASSQEASTAGETQYF	TGTGCCAGCAGCCAAGAAGCCTCGACCGCGGGGGAGACCCAGTACTTC
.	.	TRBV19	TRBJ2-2	CASSPLAGQNTGELFF	TGTGCCAGTAGTCCACTAGCTGGACAGAACACCGGGGAGCTGTTTTTT
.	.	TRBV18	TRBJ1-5	CASSRGAAGDQPQHF	TGTGCCAGCTCACGCGGGGCAGCGGGGGATCAGCCCCAGCATTTT
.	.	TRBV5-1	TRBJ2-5	CASSFSVQETQYF	TGCGCCAGCAGCTTTAGCGTCCAAGAGACCCAGTACTTC
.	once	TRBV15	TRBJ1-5	CATSKGQGPGPQHF	TGTGCCACCAGCAAGGGCCAGGGGCCCGGGCCCCAGCATTTT
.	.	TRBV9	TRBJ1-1	CASSVATRLFF	TGTGCCAGCAGCGTAGCTACGAGACTATTCTTT
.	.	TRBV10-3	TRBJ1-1	CAISEAPGSNTEAFF	TGTGCCATCAGTGAGGCACCAGGATCGAACACTGAAGCTTTCTTT
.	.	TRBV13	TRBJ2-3	CASSLARTDTQYF	TGTGCCAGCAGCTTAGCACGCACAGATACGCAGTATTTT
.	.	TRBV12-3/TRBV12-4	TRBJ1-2	CASRQTGFYGYTF	TGTGCCAGCAGGCAAACAGGGTTCTATGGCTACACCTTC
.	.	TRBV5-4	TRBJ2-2	CASSLEQVVGELFF	TGTGCCAGCAGCTTGGAACAGGTAGTCGGGGAGCTGTTTTTT
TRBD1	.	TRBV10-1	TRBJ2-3	CASGLGQGADTQYF	TGCGCCAGTGGACTGGGACAGGGGGCAGATACGCAGTATTTT
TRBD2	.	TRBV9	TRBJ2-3	CASSQTSGGPTDTQYF	TGTGCCAGCAGTCAGACTAGCGGGGGGCCCACAGATACGCAGTATTTT
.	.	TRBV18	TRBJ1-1	CASSPGQMNTEAFF	TGTGCCAGCTCCCCAGGACAGATGAACACTGAAGCTTTCTTT
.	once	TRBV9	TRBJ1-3	CASLSRRSSGNTIYF	TGTGCCAGCTTGTCACGGAGAAGCTCTGGAAACACCATATATTTT
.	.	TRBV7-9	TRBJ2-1	CASSPGGTGTRNEQFF	TGTGCCAGCAGCCCGGGGGGGACAGGGACGCGGAATGAGCAGTTCTTC
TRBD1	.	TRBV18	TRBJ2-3	CASSPSGQGRTDTQYF	TGTGCCAGCTCACCATCGGGACAGGGTCGAACAGATACGCAGTATTTT
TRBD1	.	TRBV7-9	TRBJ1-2	CASSLGTGRPNYGYTF	TGTGCCAGCAGCTTGGGGACAGGGAGACCCAACTATGGCTACACCTTC
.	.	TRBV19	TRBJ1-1	CASTRGLDTEAFF	TGTGCCAGTACCAGGGGTTTGGACACTGAAGCTTTCTTT
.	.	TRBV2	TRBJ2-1	CASSEPPEEQFF	TGTGCCAGCAGTGAACCCCCTGAAGAGCAGTTCTTC
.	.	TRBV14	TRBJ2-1	CASSQAPLGFGAGSLYNEQFF	TGTGCCAGCAGCCAAGCCCCACTAGGGTTCGGGGCCGGGAGCCTCTACAATGAGCAGTTCTTC
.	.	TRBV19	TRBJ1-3	CASRSRPHSGNTIYF	TGTGCCAGTAGGAGCAGGCCCCACTCTGGAAACACCATATATTTT
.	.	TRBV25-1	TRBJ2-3	CASTGKSRATDTQYF	TGTGCCAGCACCGGGAAATCTCGGGCCACAGATACGCAGTATTTT
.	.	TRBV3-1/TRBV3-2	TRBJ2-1	CACSSRNEQFF	TGTGCCTGTTCTAGCCGCAATGAGCAGTTCTTC
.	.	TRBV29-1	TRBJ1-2	CSVGTGIIGYTF	TGCAGCGTCGGTACAGGGATCATCGGCTACACCTTC
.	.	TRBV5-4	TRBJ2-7	CASSSGAYEQYF	TGTGCCAGCAGTTCAGGGGCCTACGAGCAGTACTTC
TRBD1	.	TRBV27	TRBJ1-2	CASSLPGQGLRGYTF	TGTGCCAGCAGTTTACCGGGACAGGGTTTACGGGGCTACACCTTC
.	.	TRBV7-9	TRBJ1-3	CASSFRGEDTIYF	TGTGCCAGCAGCTTTAGAGGGGAGGACACCATATATTTT
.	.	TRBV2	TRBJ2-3	CASSELGDTQYF	TGTGCCAGCAGTGAACTCGGGGATACGCAGTATTTT
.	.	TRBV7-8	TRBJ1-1	CASSSRPFLGTEAFF	TGTGCCAGCAGCTCCAGACCCTTTTTGGGCACTGAAGCTTTCTTT
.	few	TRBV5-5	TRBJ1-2	CASSPFRSLYGYTF	TGTGCCAGCAGCCCTTTTAGGTCGTTATACGGCTACACCTTC